These T cell receptor beta chains were read from a single sample in a study of metastatic and nonmetastatic thyroid tumors. TCRdb reprocessed the PCR reads via MiXCR. Counted here are more than 20,000 clones, about 24% occurring once; the ten biggest clones make up about 12%. Material for sequencing was tumor tissue. Every receptor here comes from a male donor with papillary thyroid cancer or a benign thyroid nodule (not recorded which). Some clones in this sample may be carry-over from other donors' samples. Both conserved end residues are part of each CDR3. The order of the fields is CDR3 length, J gene, V gene, clone size, D gene, CDR3 protein, CDR3 DNA. D genes are given only for firm matches. Clone sizes are given selectively: once, few, many, or a class where the clone is expanded.

len: 13
j_gene: TRBJ1-1
v_gene: TRBV12-3/TRBV12-4
abundance: many
d_gene: .
CDR3aa: CASKGHSNTEAFF
CDR3nt: TGTGCCAGCAAGGGACATTCGAACACTGAAGCTTTCTTT

len: 15
j_gene: TRBJ1-1
v_gene: TRBV11-2
abundance: many
d_gene: .
CDR3aa: CASSASGGVWTEAFF
CDR3nt: TGTGCCAGCAGCGCAAGCGGCGGGGTTTGGACTGAAGCTTTCTTT

len: 15
j_gene: TRBJ2-3
v_gene: TRBV5-1
abundance: .
d_gene: .
CDR3aa: CASSLAGISTDTQYF
CDR3nt: TGCGCCAGCAGCTTGGCGGGAATAAGCACAGATACGCAGTATTTT

len: 14
j_gene: TRBJ2-7
v_gene: TRBV11-1
abundance: many
d_gene: TRBD2
CDR3aa: CASSFSGTPLEQYF
CDR3nt: TGTGCCAGCAGCTTTAGCGGGACCCCCCTCGAGCAGTACTTC

len: 16
j_gene: TRBJ2-6
v_gene: TRBV10-2
abundance: many
d_gene: .
CDR3aa: CASSESAVGGANVLTF
CDR3nt: TGCGCCAGCAGTGAGTCGGCCGTCGGTGGGGCCAACGTCCTGACTTTC

len: 14
j_gene: TRBJ1-2
v_gene: TRBV5-4
abundance: many
d_gene: .
CDR3aa: CASSSRHANYGYTF
CDR3nt: TGTGCCAGCAGCTCAAGACACGCTAACTATGGCTACACCTTC

len: 14
j_gene: TRBJ1-5
v_gene: TRBV27
abundance: many
d_gene: .
CDR3aa: CATRGTLGNQPQHF
CDR3nt: TGTGCCACTAGAGGGACTTTAGGGAATCAGCCCCAGCATTTT

len: 17
j_gene: TRBJ1-2
v_gene: TRBV6-1
abundance: .
d_gene: TRBD1
CDR3aa: CASSVPSGDRGPGGYTF
CDR3nt: TGTGCCAGCAGTGTCCCATCGGGGGACAGGGGGCCCGGTGGCTACACCTTC

len: 14
j_gene: TRBJ2-6
v_gene: TRBV2
abundance: many
d_gene: TRBD1
CDR3aa: CARQGAPGANVLTF
CDR3nt: TGTGCCAGGCAGGGGGCCCCTGGGGCCAACGTCCTGACTTTC

len: 15
j_gene: TRBJ2-1
v_gene: TRBV7-2
abundance: many
d_gene: .
CDR3aa: CASVGGGSPYNEQFF
CDR3nt: TGTGCCAGCGTAGGGGGGGGATCTCCCTACAATGAGCAGTTCTTC

len: 14
j_gene: TRBJ1-1
v_gene: TRBV6-1
abundance: many
d_gene: .
CDR3aa: CASSELGGNTEAFF
CDR3nt: TGTGCCAGCAGTGAGCTGGGTGGGAACACTGAAGCTTTCTTT

len: 15
j_gene: TRBJ1-2
v_gene: TRBV9
abundance: .
d_gene: .
CDR3aa: CASSVWSGTAYGYTF
CDR3nt: TGTGCCAGCAGCGTCTGGTCCGGGACGGCCTATGGCTACACCTTC

len: 14
j_gene: TRBJ2-7
v_gene: TRBV5-6
abundance: .
d_gene: .
CDR3aa: CASSLSGTAYEQYF
CDR3nt: TGTGCCAGCAGCTTGTCGGGGACGGCGTACGAGCAGTACTTC

len: 14
j_gene: TRBJ2-3
v_gene: TRBV7-7
abundance: many
d_gene: .
CDR3aa: CASSPGAPPDTQYF
CDR3nt: TGTGCTAGCAGCCCCGGGGCTCCGCCAGATACGCAGTATTTT

len: 15
j_gene: TRBJ1-3
v_gene: TRBV7-2
abundance: .
d_gene: .
CDR3aa: CASSFPQYSGNTIYF
CDR3nt: TGTGCCAGCAGCTTCCCTCAGTACTCTGGAAACACCATATATTTT

len: 13
j_gene: TRBJ2-2
v_gene: TRBV27
abundance: many
d_gene: .
CDR3aa: CASTGGVGGELFF
CDR3nt: TGTGCCAGCACAGGAGGGGTCGGTGGGGAGCTGTTTTTT

len: 13
j_gene: TRBJ1-2
v_gene: TRBV20-1
abundance: many
d_gene: .
CDR3aa: CSASPPAAYGYTF
CDR3nt: TGCAGTGCTAGTCCTCCGGCAGCGTATGGCTACACCTTC

len: 18
j_gene: TRBJ2-1
v_gene: TRBV9
abundance: many
d_gene: TRBD2
CDR3aa: CASSVAPGTSATYNEQFF
CDR3nt: TGTGCCAGCAGCGTAGCCCCGGGGACTAGCGCAACCTACAATGAGCAGTTCTTC

len: 14
j_gene: TRBJ2-2
v_gene: TRBV7-9
abundance: .
d_gene: .
CDR3aa: CASSFGQSTGELFF
CDR3nt: TGTGCCAGCAGCTTTGGGCAGTCCACCGGGGAGCTGTTTTTT

len: 11
j_gene: TRBJ1-1
v_gene: TRBV20-1
abundance: .
d_gene: .
CDR3aa: CSDGGNTEVFF
CDR3nt: TGCAGTGATGGGGGGAACACTGAAGTTTTCTTT